This TCR beta chain was obtained from a study of T cell repertoires in ileal Crohn's disease (dated by TCRdb to between 2019 and 2020). A note on the overall study: Median disease duration was roughly 8.2 years, and about a third of patients were identified as active smokers at the time of surgery. The study was conducted in parallel with a multicentre cohort that was designed to identify predictors of early endoscopic recurrence following ileocolonic resection. Neoterminal ileum biopsies obtained at postoperative colonoscopy were designated as M6 samples. Roughly half of the patients were given postoperative therapy, with about 19 on anti-TNF agents and about a dozen on thiopurines. A Rutgeerts score higher than i0 was the definition used for endoscopic postoperative recurrence. A total of approximately 170 mucosal samples from roughly 60 patients were sequenced, collected from several sites on the surgical specimen as well as at postoperative endoscopy. Surgery was performed for a complication in all patients, with stricturing disease in roughly 60% and penetrating disease in approximately 40%. TCR repertoire analysis was done in about 57 Crohn's disease patients from a prospective multicentre cohort.

For commercial TCRB immunosequencing, five hundred nanograms of biopsy DNA were submitted for each sample. Adaptive Biotechnology amplified CDR3 regions from genomic DNA with a two-step multiplex PCR that controlled for amplification bias. The first PCR used primers for every V and J gene segment; the second PCR added barcodes and Illumina adapters. An Illumina instrument was used to sequence the CDR3 libraries. For the original study's pipeline: The analysis drew on both the pipelines supplied by the vendor and custom analysis of the raw data in R/Bioconductor running R version 3.3.0. Clonality, which ranges from 0 to 1, was calculated as the inverse of the normalised Shannon entropy across all productive clones. High-frequency clones were defined as the share of the repertoire occupied by the top 100 clones, with only clones passing a 95% confidence test being retained. The Simpson index measured repertoire diversity, and the Morisita-Horn index measured overlap between samples. The source is immuneACCESS, and TCRdb retained only in-frame sequences with V and J called. Part of the clones is not carried over; for the studies checked, unresolved V genes explain less than half of this, and the remainder is unexplained. Clone size and the V and J calls come from that table; the DNA yielded D and trimming. The sample table lists about 13,000 clones, around 80% of them with a count of one. The top ten clonotypes cover roughly 4.5% of the sample.

As regards this clone: It has no known antigen specificity. Within one base of it there is no much larger clone, and no base qualities were kept.

In the paper's terms, the time point label means: neoterminal ileum biopsy at postoperative endoscopy, about 6 months after surgery. Adults with ileal or ileocolonic Crohn's disease for whom ileocolonic resection was indicated were considered eligible. Whole ileal mucosal biopsies were stored frozen at -80°C before DNA extraction. Genomic DNA was extracted from frozen whole biopsies with a TRizol-based method and quantified on a NanoDrop 2000 spectrophotometer. The germline V gene (reference sequence) gives CDR1 as SEHNR and CDR2 as FQNEAQ. The CDR3 covers 11 residues, taking in both the cysteine and the phenylalanine. Of the read, only the CDR3 DNA is kept; its 33 bases are in frame from base 1. Trimming costs V 8 bases and J 9 bases, and their ends lie 11 bases apart. What the study reported, not specific to this receptor: The timing of postoperative endoscopy varied within the first year after surgery, and the median delay was 6.9 months. Higher high-frequency clone percentages at surgery were associated with endoscopic recurrence; all patients with clonality above 26.8% (18/57) had recurrence. Compared with non-smokers, patients who were active smokers at surgery showed a significantly higher proportion of clonal expansions (25.9% vs 17.9%, p=0.02). Compared with CD4 T cells, sorted CD8 T cells held more high-frequency clones, which suggests that the mucosal expansions were mostly CD8. Mucosal CD4 and CD8 T cells were sorted and sequenced only in a subgroup of patients, the size of which was not stated.

The sample consisted of ileal tissue. The TCR comes from an adult with Crohn's disease. Recombination joined TRBV7-9 with TRBJ2-1, with TRBD1 as a weak D call on 5 bases. The CDR3 amino acid sequence is: CASGTGGEQFF. In nucleotide form, the sequence is TGTGCCAGCGGCACAGGTGGTGAGCAGTTCTTC.